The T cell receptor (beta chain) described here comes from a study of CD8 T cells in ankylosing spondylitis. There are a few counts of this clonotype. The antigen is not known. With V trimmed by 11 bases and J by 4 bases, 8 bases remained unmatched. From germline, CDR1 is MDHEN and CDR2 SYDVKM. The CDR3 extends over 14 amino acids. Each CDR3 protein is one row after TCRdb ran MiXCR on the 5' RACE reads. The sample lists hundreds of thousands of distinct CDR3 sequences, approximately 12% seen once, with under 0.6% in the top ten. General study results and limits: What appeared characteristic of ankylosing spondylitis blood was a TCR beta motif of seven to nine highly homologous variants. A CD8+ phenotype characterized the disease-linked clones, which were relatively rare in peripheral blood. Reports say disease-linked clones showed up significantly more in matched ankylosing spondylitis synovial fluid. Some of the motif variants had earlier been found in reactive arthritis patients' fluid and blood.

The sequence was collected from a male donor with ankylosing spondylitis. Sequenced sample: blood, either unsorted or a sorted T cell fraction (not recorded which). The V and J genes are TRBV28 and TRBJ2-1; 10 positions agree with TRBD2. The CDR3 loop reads CASRTSGVYNEQFF. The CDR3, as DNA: TGTGCCTCCCGGACTAGCGGCGTGTACAATGAGCAGTTCTTC.